This T cell receptor beta chain emerged from a study of post-analysis software for immune sequencing data. Findings and caveats of the study: About 5 TRBV segments (TRBV5-6, TRBV5-1 and TRBV20-1 among them) occurred more frequently in patients than in controls. Controls significantly exceeded multiple sclerosis patients in normalized Chao1 diversity.

About this clonotype: Its antigen is not known. The junction and the germline gene differ at one end; a read error may be behind it.

Built from TCR beta cDNA, the libraries had unique molecular identifiers in them. TCRdb recomputed calls from the PCR reads with MiXCR, one row per CDR3 protein. The data hold roughly 580,000 distinct CDR3 sequences, with roughly 40% observed a single time. Looked up from germline, CDR1 is SNHLY and CDR2 is FYNNEI. The CDR3 is 11 amino acids. This TCR was sampled from a girl aged 10 to 17 with multiple sclerosis. Sequencing was done on a sample of blood. This rearrangement joins TRBV2 to TRBJ2-1; D call uncertain. CDR3 coding DNA: TGTGTCAGCACTGTTTACAATGAGCAGTTCTTC. Its translation is CVSTVYNEQFF.